These T cell receptor beta chains were read from a single sample in a study of cytomegalovirus exposure and HLA in healthy donors. The data were produced by immunoSEQ multiplex PCR, yet TCRdb's version contains in-frame clones alone and is incomplete. In the table there are about 52,000 clones, 73% of which are singletons. The sample consisted of PBMCs. These receptors came from a man in his late teens or twenties in good health and CMV-seronegative. The CDR3 runs from the conserved cysteine through the conserved F or W. Fields, in order: D gene, V gene, clone size, J gene, CDR3 protein, CDR3 DNA. A D gene is named only where the DNA matches it firmly. A row's size may be missing; if present it is once, few, many or a size class.

D gene: -
V gene: TRBV29-1
clone size: few
J gene: TRBJ1-2
CDR3 protein: CSVDAVFYGYTF
CDR3 DNA: TGCAGCGTTGACGCAGTATTCTATGGCTACACCTTC

D gene: TRBD2
V gene: TRBV2
clone size: -
J gene: TRBJ2-2
CDR3 protein: CASSDRASGRNTGELFF
CDR3 DNA: TGTGCCAGCAGTGACCGGGCTAGCGGGAGAAACACCGGGGAGCTGTTTTTT

D gene: -
V gene: TRBV5-6
clone size: -
J gene: TRBJ2-5
CDR3 protein: CASSLLFSRNQETQYF
CDR3 DNA: TGTGCCAGCAGCTTGCTTTTCTCGCGTAACCAAGAGACCCAGTACTTC

D gene: -
V gene: TRBV4-3
clone size: -
J gene: TRBJ1-1
CDR3 protein: CASSQEEGRRTEAFF
CDR3 DNA: TGCGCCAGCAGCCAAGAGGAGGGGCGAAGAACTGAAGCTTTCTTT

D gene: -
V gene: TRBV30
clone size: -
J gene: TRBJ1-5
CDR3 protein: CAWSDLRGQPQHF
CDR3 DNA: TGTGCCTGGAGTGATCTCCGGGGTCAGCCCCAGCATTTT

D gene: -
V gene: TRBV4-3
clone size: -
J gene: TRBJ1-1
CDR3 protein: CASSQRTGISEAFF
CDR3 DNA: TGCGCCAGCAGCCAGCGAACAGGGATCTCTGAAGCTTTCTTT

D gene: TRBD1
V gene: TRBV6-5
clone size: few
J gene: TRBJ2-3
CDR3 protein: CASSAAQGATDTQYF
CDR3 DNA: TGTGCCAGCAGTGCGGCCCAGGGGGCCACAGATACGCAGTATTTT

D gene: -
V gene: TRBV30
clone size: -
J gene: TRBJ1-1
CDR3 protein: CAWKGGGTEAFF
CDR3 DNA: TGTGCCTGGAAAGGGGGGGGCACTGAAGCTTTCTTT

D gene: TRBD1
V gene: TRBV30
clone size: -
J gene: TRBJ2-5
CDR3 protein: CAWSGRGSQYF
CDR3 DNA: TGTGCCTGGAGTGGCAGGGGGAGCCAGTACTTC

D gene: TRBD1
V gene: TRBV9
clone size: -
J gene: TRBJ1-2
CDR3 protein: CASSLGQGDLYGYTF
CDR3 DNA: TGTGCCAGCAGCCTGGGACAGGGCGACCTTTATGGCTACACCTTC

D gene: TRBD1
V gene: TRBV7-2
clone size: -
J gene: TRBJ1-1
CDR3 protein: CASSYGQVMNTEAFF
CDR3 DNA: TGTGCCAGCAGCTACGGACAGGTGATGAACACTGAAGCTTTCTTT

D gene: -
V gene: TRBV18
clone size: -
J gene: TRBJ2-3
CDR3 protein: CASSPGLSDTQYF
CDR3 DNA: TGTGCCAGCTCACCAGGACTATCAGATACGCAGTATTTT

D gene: TRBD2
V gene: TRBV4-2
clone size: -
J gene: TRBJ2-3
CDR3 protein: CASSQESGSEDTQYF
CDR3 DNA: TGTGCCAGCAGCCAAGAAAGCGGGAGCGAAGATACGCAGTATTTT

D gene: -
V gene: TRBV7-6
clone size: -
J gene: TRBJ2-5
CDR3 protein: CASTQGPGQETQYF
CDR3 DNA: TGTGCCAGCACCCAGGGTCCCGGGCAAGAGACCCAGTACTTC

D gene: -
V gene: TRBV25-1
clone size: once
J gene: TRBJ1-2
CDR3 protein: CASSELEYGYTF
CDR3 DNA: TGTGCCAGCAGTGAGTTAGAATATGGCTACACCTTC

D gene: -
V gene: TRBV15
clone size: few
J gene: TRBJ2-7
CDR3 protein: CATSRAGLNYEQYF
CDR3 DNA: TGTGCCACCAGCAGGGCGGGACTGAACTACGAGCAGTACTTC

D gene: -
V gene: TRBV4-3
clone size: -
J gene: TRBJ1-1
CDR3 protein: CASSQGQGRYEAFF
CDR3 DNA: TGCGCCAGCAGCCAAGGGCAGGGTCGGTATGAAGCTTTCTTT

D gene: -
V gene: TRBV15
clone size: once
J gene: TRBJ2-7
CDR3 protein: CATAGPTYEQYF
CDR3 DNA: TGTGCCACCGCGGGACCCACCTACGAGCAGTACTTC

D gene: -
V gene: TRBV10-1
clone size: -
J gene: TRBJ1-2
CDR3 protein: CASSYRAKGYTF
CDR3 DNA: TGCGCCAGCAGTTACAGGGCGAAAGGCTACACCTTC

D gene: TRBD1
V gene: TRBV4-1
clone size: -
J gene: TRBJ2-1
CDR3 protein: CASSQGRGLYNEQFF
CDR3 DNA: TGCGCCAGCAGCCAAGGTAGGGGGCTGTACAATGAGCAGTTCTTC

D gene: -
V gene: TRBV6-5
clone size: -
J gene: TRBJ2-7
CDR3 protein: CASSLDRLDEQYF
CDR3 DNA: TGTGCCAGCAGCCTCGACAGGCTTGACGAGCAGTACTTC

D gene: -
V gene: TRBV19
clone size: -
J gene: TRBJ1-5
CDR3 protein: CASSQGNQPQHF
CDR3 DNA: TGTGCCAGTAGTCAGGGTAATCAGCCCCAGCATTTT

D gene: TRBD1
V gene: TRBV2
clone size: -
J gene: TRBJ1-2
CDR3 protein: CASSGRDSEGGGYTF
CDR3 DNA: TGTGCCAGCAGTGGCCGGGACAGCGAAGGGGGTGGCTACACCTTC

D gene: -
V gene: TRBV7-2
clone size: -
J gene: TRBJ2-7
CDR3 protein: CASTRAGGPYEQYF
CDR3 DNA: TGTGCCAGCACCCGGGCAGGGGGGCCCTACGAGCAGTACTTC

D gene: TRBD2
V gene: TRBV4-3
clone size: few
J gene: TRBJ2-1
CDR3 protein: CASSSYQGLAGVGEQFF
CDR3 DNA: TGCGCCAGCAGCTCGTATCAGGGACTAGCGGGAGTGGGTGAGCAGTTCTTC

D gene: -
V gene: TRBV5-4
clone size: -
J gene: TRBJ2-1
CDR3 protein: CASSSRRGLAYNEQFF
CDR3 DNA: TGTGCCAGCAGCTCCCGGAGAGGGCTGGCCTACAATGAGCAGTTCTTC

D gene: -
V gene: TRBV7-7
clone size: few
J gene: TRBJ2-1
CDR3 protein: CASSFLRDNEQFF
CDR3 DNA: TGTGCTAGCAGCTTCCTCAGGGATAATGAGCAGTTCTTC

D gene: -
V gene: TRBV7-8
clone size: -
J gene: TRBJ2-2
CDR3 protein: CASSQRGTGELFF
CDR3 DNA: TGTGCCAGCAGCCAAAGGGGAACCGGGGAGCTGTTTTTT

D gene: TRBD1
V gene: TRBV7-2
clone size: -
J gene: TRBJ2-7
CDR3 protein: CASSLGQGTAYEQYF
CDR3 DNA: TGTGCCAGCAGCTTAGGACAGGGGACAGCCTACGAGCAGTACTTC

D gene: -
V gene: TRBV21-1
clone size: few
J gene: TRBJ2-7
CDR3 protein: CASSETVTPYCEQYF
CDR3 DNA: TGTGCCAGCAGCGAAACAGTTACCCCCTATTGCGAGCAGTACTTC

D gene: TRBD2
V gene: TRBV15
clone size: -
J gene: TRBJ2-1
CDR3 protein: CATSLSGRASDEQFF
CDR3 DNA: TGTGCCACCAGTCTAAGCGGGAGGGCCTCCGATGAGCAGTTCTTC

D gene: -
V gene: TRBV27
clone size: -
J gene: TRBJ2-7
CDR3 protein: CASSLGQSYEQYF
CDR3 DNA: TGTGCCAGCAGTTTAGGACAGTCCTACGAGCAGTACTTC

D gene: -
V gene: TRBV5-1
clone size: -
J gene: TRBJ2-1
CDR3 protein: CASSLGNEQFF
CDR3 DNA: TGCGCCAGCAGCCTCGGTAATGAGCAGTTCTTC

D gene: -
V gene: TRBV7-2
clone size: -
J gene: TRBJ1-1
CDR3 protein: CASSPAGYVGTEAFF
CDR3 DNA: TGTGCCAGCAGCCCCGCAGGGTACGTGGGCACTGAAGCTTTCTTT

D gene: TRBD1
V gene: TRBV7-2
clone size: -
J gene: TRBJ1-1
CDR3 protein: CASSTLDRVTEAFF
CDR3 DNA: TGTGCCAGCAGCACCCTTGACAGGGTCACTGAAGCTTTCTTT

D gene: TRBD2
V gene: TRBV4-2
clone size: -
J gene: TRBJ2-2
CDR3 protein: CASSRIKAASGVNTGELFF
CDR3 DNA: TGTGCCAGCAGCCGAATTAAGGCGGCTAGCGGAGTTAACACCGGGGAGCTGTTTTTT

D gene: -
V gene: TRBV6-5
clone size: -
J gene: TRBJ2-5
CDR3 protein: CASFGGAQETQYF
CDR3 DNA: TGTGCCAGCTTTGGGGGGGCGCAAGAGACCCAGTACTTC

D gene: TRBD1
V gene: TRBV2
clone size: -
J gene: TRBJ2-1
CDR3 protein: CASSQDRPFLNEQFF
CDR3 DNA: TGTGCCAGCAGTCAGGACAGGCCCTTTCTCAATGAGCAGTTCTTC

D gene: -
V gene: TRBV10-3
clone size: -
J gene: TRBJ1-5
CDR3 protein: CAISPEGGNQPQHF
CDR3 DNA: TGTGCCATCAGTCCCGAGGGAGGGAATCAGCCCCAGCATTTT

D gene: TRBD1
V gene: TRBV6-5
clone size: -
J gene: TRBJ1-5
CDR3 protein: CASSYSGTGDQPQHF
CDR3 DNA: TGTGCCAGCAGTTACTCGGGGACAGGCGATCAGCCCCAGCATTTT

D gene: TRBD1
V gene: TRBV28
clone size: few
J gene: TRBJ1-1
CDR3 protein: CASSLWGTGFEAFF
CDR3 DNA: TGTGCCAGCAGTTTATGGGGGACAGGGTTTGAAGCTTTCTTT

D gene: -
V gene: TRBV5-4
clone size: -
J gene: TRBJ2-7
CDR3 protein: CASSPLGPGNDEQYF
CDR3 DNA: TGTGCCAGCAGCCCCCTGGGCCCCGGGAATGACGAGCAGTACTTC

D gene: TRBD1
V gene: TRBV29-1
clone size: once
J gene: TRBJ1-2
CDR3 protein: CSADYHEGTANGYTF
CDR3 DNA: TGCAGCGCCGACTACCACGAGGGGACAGCTAATGGCTACACCTTC

D gene: -
V gene: TRBV18
clone size: few
J gene: TRBJ2-1
CDR3 protein: CASSLASRYNEQFF
CDR3 DNA: TGTGCCAGCTCACTTGCTAGCCGGTACAATGAGCAGTTCTTC

D gene: -
V gene: TRBV7-2
clone size: -
J gene: TRBJ1-2
CDR3 protein: CASSSRRDTTYGYTF
CDR3 DNA: TGTGCCAGCAGCTCTCGCCGGGACACTACCTATGGCTACACCTTC

D gene: TRBD2
V gene: TRBV4-2
clone size: -
J gene: TRBJ2-1
CDR3 protein: CASSISRLADNNEQFF
CDR3 DNA: TGTGCCAGCAGCATAAGCCGACTAGCGGACAACAATGAGCAGTTCTTC

D gene: -
V gene: TRBV4-2
clone size: -
J gene: TRBJ2-3
CDR3 protein: CASTLARSSTDTQYF
CDR3 DNA: TGTGCCAGCACCCTCGCCCGGTCGTCCACAGATACGCAGTATTTT

D gene: -
V gene: TRBV4-2
clone size: -
J gene: TRBJ1-2
CDR3 protein: CASSQTGNYGYTF
CDR3 DNA: TGTGCCAGCAGCCAAACAGGGAACTATGGCTACACCTTC

D gene: -
V gene: TRBV9
clone size: -
J gene: TRBJ1-3
CDR3 protein: CASSETSALGNTIYF
CDR3 DNA: TGTGCCAGCAGCGAGACATCGGCCCTTGGAAACACCATATATTTT

D gene: TRBD2
V gene: TRBV25-1
clone size: -
J gene: TRBJ2-2
CDR3 protein: CASSTSGGTGELFF
CDR3 DNA: TGTGCCAGCAGTACTAGCGGGGGCACCGGGGAGCTGTTTTTT

D gene: -
V gene: TRBV28
clone size: -
J gene: TRBJ1-5
CDR3 protein: CASRRETQPQHF
CDR3 DNA: TGTGCCAGCAGGAGGGAAACCCAGCCCCAGCATTTT